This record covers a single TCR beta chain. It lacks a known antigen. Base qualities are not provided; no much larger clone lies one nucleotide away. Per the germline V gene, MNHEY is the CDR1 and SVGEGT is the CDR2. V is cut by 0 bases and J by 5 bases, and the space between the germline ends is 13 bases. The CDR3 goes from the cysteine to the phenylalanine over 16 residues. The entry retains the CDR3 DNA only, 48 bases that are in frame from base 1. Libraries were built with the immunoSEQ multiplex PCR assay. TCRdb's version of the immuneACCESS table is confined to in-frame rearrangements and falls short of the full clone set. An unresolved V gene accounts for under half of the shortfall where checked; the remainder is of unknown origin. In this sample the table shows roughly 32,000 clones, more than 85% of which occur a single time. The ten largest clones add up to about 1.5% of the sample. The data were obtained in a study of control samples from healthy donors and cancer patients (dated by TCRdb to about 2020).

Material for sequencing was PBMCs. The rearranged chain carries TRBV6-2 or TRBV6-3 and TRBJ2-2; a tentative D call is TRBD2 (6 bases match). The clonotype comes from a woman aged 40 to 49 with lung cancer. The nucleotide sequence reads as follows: TGTGCCAGCAGTTACTCAGGGGCTGGGAGGACCGGGGAGCTGTTTTTT. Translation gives CASSYSGAGRTGELFF.